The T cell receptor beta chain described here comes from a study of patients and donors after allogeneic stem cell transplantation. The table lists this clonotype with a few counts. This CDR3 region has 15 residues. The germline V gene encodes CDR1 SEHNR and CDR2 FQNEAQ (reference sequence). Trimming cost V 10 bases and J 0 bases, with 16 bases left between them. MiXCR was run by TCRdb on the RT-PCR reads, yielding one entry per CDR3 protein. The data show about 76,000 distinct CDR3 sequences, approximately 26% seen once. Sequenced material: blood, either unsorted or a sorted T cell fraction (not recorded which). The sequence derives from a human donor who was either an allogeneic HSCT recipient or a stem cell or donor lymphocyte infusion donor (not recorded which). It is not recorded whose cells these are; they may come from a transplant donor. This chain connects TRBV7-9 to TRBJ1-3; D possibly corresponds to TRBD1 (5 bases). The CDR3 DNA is TGTGCCACACTTTCCGCGGGGGGCTCTGGAAACACCATATATTTT. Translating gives CATLSAGGSGNTIYF.